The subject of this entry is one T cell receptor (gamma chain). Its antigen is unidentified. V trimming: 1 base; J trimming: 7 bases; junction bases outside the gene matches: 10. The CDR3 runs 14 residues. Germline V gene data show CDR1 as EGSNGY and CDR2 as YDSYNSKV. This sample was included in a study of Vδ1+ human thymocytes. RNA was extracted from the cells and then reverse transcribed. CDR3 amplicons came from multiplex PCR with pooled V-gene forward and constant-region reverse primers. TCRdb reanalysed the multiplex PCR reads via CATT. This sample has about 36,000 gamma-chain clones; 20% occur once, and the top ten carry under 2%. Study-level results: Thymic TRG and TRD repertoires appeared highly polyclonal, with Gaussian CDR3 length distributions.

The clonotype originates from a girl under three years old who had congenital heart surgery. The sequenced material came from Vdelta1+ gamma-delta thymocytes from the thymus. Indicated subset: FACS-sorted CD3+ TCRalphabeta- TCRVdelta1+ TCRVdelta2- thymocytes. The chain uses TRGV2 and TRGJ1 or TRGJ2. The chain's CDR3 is CATWDGSPGYKKLF. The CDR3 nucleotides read TGTGCCACCTGGGACGGCTCACCGGGATATAAGAAACTCTTT.